Following are 31 T cell receptor beta chains from one sample sequenced in a study of T cell repertoires in cytomegalovirus infection. From the reads, TCRdb called clonotypes with MiXCR, one entry per CDR3 protein. The sample carries 95,000 to 150,000 distinct CDR3 sequences, over 25% recorded once. Their specific antigens are unknown. Sequencing used CD8+ T cells from cultured PBMCs, obtained from culture after CMV antigen stimulation. All receptors come from a human donor in good health (CMV status not recorded). Some clones in this sample may be carry-over from other donors' samples.

The chain joins TRBV7-6 to TRBJ2-1; TRBD1 matches 7 bases. V trimming: 3 bases; J trimming: 9 bases; junction bases outside the gene matches: 8. This CDR3 spans 14 amino acids. Germline V gene lookup returns CDR1 SGHVS and CDR2 FNYEAQ. The DNA for the CDR3 is TGTGCCAGCAGCTTTGGAGACAGGGTACCTGAGCAGTTCTTC. Translation: CASSFGDRVPEQFF. The entire variable domain, with the rest obtained from reference TRBV7-6 and TRBJ2-1, is as follows: GAGVSQSPRYKVTKRGQDVALRCDPISGHVSLYWYRQALGQGPEFLTYFNYEAQQDKSGLPNDRFSAERPEGSISTLTIQRTEQRDSAMYRCASSFGDRVPEQFFGPGTRLTVL.

CDR3 nucleotides: TGTGCCAGCAGCCCCCGGCAGGGGACAACCTACGAGCAGTACTTC. Amino acids: CASSPRQGTTYEQYF. The chain recombines TRBV4-2 with TRBJ2-7, with D perhaps TRBD1 (6 bases). Trimming removed 4 bases at V and 2 bases at J, with 15 bases between. The CDR3 consists of 15 residues. Germline values: CDR1 LGHNA, CDR2 YNFKEQ.

This clonotype appeared a few times. The chain combines TRBV27 with TRBJ2-7, with D perhaps TRBD1 (5 bases). Trimming took off 2 bases at V and 3 bases at J, with 11 bases between the two ends. Germline V gene lookup returns CDR1 MNHEY and CDR2 SMNVEV (reference sequence). The CDR3 length is 14 residues. DNA of the CDR3: TGTGCCAGCAGTTTAGGGGCAGATTTCTACGAGCAGTACTTC. It translates to CASSLGADFYEQYF.

This chain uses TRBV7-6 with TRBJ1-6; TRBD1 is a possible D gene (6 bases). Between the trimmed V and J ends, which lost 4 bases and 8 bases, there was a span of 12 bases. The CDR3 contains 14 residues. CDR1 is SGHVS, CDR2 FNYEAQ, per germline. The CDR3 bases are TGTGCCAGCAGCTCCAGTACAGGGTATTCACCCCTCCACTTT. Its translation is CASSSSTGYSPLHF. Using reference TRBV7-6 and TRBJ1-6 for the parts outside the CDR3, the full variable domain is GAGVSQSPRYKVTKRGQDVALRCDPISGHVSLYWYRQALGQGPEFLTYFNYEAQQDKSGLPNDRFSAERPEGSISTLTIQRTEQRDSAMYRCASSSSTGYSPLHFGNGTRLTVT.

The chain links TRBV12-5 to TRBJ1-1, with D unresolved. CDR3 length: 12 amino acids. CDR1 and CDR2 (germline): LGHNT, FRNRAP. V was pared by 7 bases and J by 7 bases, with 13 bases between. The CDR3 DNA is TGTGCTAGTGAGGATAATGGTCATGAAGCTTTCTTT. Protein: CASEDNGHEAFF.

The V gene is TRBV6-1, the J gene TRBJ2-7; D is possibly TRBD1 (6 bases). Trimming took off 4 bases at V and 3 bases at J, with 19 bases between the two ends. Germline values: CDR1 MNHNS, CDR2 SASEGT. This CDR3 comprises 16 residues. CDR3: CASSVPGQGSLYEQYF. The CDR3 DNA reads as TGTGCCAGCAGTGTCCCGGGACAAGGATCCCTCTACGAGCAGTACTTC.

The chain couples TRBV19 to TRBJ1-6, with D unclear. CDR1 and CDR2 (germline): LNHDA, SQIVND (reference sequence). With 3 bases removed from V and 0 bases from J, the gap between germline ends came to 6 bases. The CDR3 loop spans 15 amino acids. CDR3 residues: CASSIQVSYNSPLHF. DNA for the CDR3: TGTGCCAGTAGTATCCAGGTCTCCTATAATTCACCCCTCCACTTT. Full variable domain (outside the CDR3, taken from reference TRBV19 and TRBJ1-6): DGGITQSPKYLFRKEGQNVTLSCEQNLNHDAMYWYRQDPGQGLRLIYYSQIVNDFQKGDIAEGYSVSREKKESFPLTVTSAQKNPTAFYLCASSIQVSYNSPLHFGNGTRLTVT.

The chain couples TRBV6-6 to TRBJ2-3; D is perhaps TRBD2 (6 bases). Germline assignment: CDR1 MNHNY and CDR2 SVGAGI (reference sequence). Trimming left V 0 bases short and J 3 bases short, with 19 bases between. The CDR3 has 18 residues. In DNA form, the CDR3 reads TGTGCCAGCAGTTACTCGACGGACCACCGGGGGTCGACAGATACGCAGTATTTT. Translation: CASSYSTDHRGSTDTQYF.

In this sample, this clonotype turned up a few times. The chain recombines TRBV12-3 or TRBV12-4 with TRBJ1-2, with a tentative D call TRBD1 (5 bases). Trimming left V 8 bases short and J 5 bases short, with 18 bases between. There are 14 residues in the CDR3. This CDR3 is CASSPRQPPYGYTF. The CDR3 bases are TGTGCCAGCTCCCCGCGACAGCCTCCTTATGGCTACACCTTC.

At least ten counts were recorded for this clonotype. This chain connects TRBV12-3 or TRBV12-4 to TRBJ1-5; 9 nucleotides line up with TRBD1. This CDR3 contains 16 residues. J lost 1 base, V lost 5 bases, and 6 bases had no gene match. In DNA, the CDR3 is TGTGCCAGCAGTCCACAGGACAGGGGAAGCAATCAGCCCCAGCATTTT. Amino acids: CASSPQDRGSNQPQHF.

By its share, this clonotype is medium-sized (0.01 to 0.1%). The chain carries TRBV7-2 and TRBJ2-7; TRBD1 is a possible D gene (6 bases). Germline CDR1 and CDR2: SGHTA and FQGNSA. The CDR3 spans 15 residues. V lost 5 bases to trimming and J lost 5 bases, with 19 bases between them. For the CDR3, the DNA is TGTGCCAGCAGCCCCGGTTCAGGGGCTTACCACGAGCAGTACTTC. This codes for CASSPGSGAYHEQYF.

This chain connects TRBV11-1 to TRBJ2-3; D assignment may be TRBD1 or TRBD2 (5 bases each). There are 14 residues in the CDR3. V was clipped by 5 bases and J by 3 bases, with 12 bases between them. Germline loops: CDR1 SGHAT, CDR2 FQDESV (reference sequence). As DNA, the CDR3 is TGTGCCAGCAGCCGAGGGGTAGCTACAGATACGCAGTATTTT. Its protein product is CASSRGVATDTQYF.

A few counts support this clonotype. The chain employs TRBV19 and TRBJ1-1; D gene ambiguous. Deletions cut 3 bases from V and 6 bases from J, with 14 bases between. CDR1 and CDR2 from the germline V gene are LNHDA and SQIVND (reference sequence). This CDR3 is built from 14 residues. DNA for the CDR3: TGTGCCAGTAGTATCGACGGATCGGGCGCTGAAGCTTTCTTT. Its translation is CASSIDGSGAEAFF.

This chain joins TRBV20-1 and TRBJ1-5; TRBD1 matches 10 bases. CDR1 and CDR2 from the germline V gene are DFQATT and SNEGSKA (reference sequence). The CDR3 loop spans 18 amino acids. Trimming cost V 2 bases and J 0 bases; bases outside gene matches: 10. The CDR3 bases are TGCAGTGCTAGAACCCGGACAGGGGGGACCTATAGCAATCAGCCCCAGCATTTT. This gives the protein CSARTRTGGTYSNQPQHF.

The genes are TRBV7-1 and TRBJ1-1, with D possibly matching TRBD1 (6 bases). TRBV7-1 has ORF status, its function being uncertain. Trimming stripped 5 bases from V and 2 bases from J, with 18 bases between. This CDR3 region has 16 residues. The chain's CDR3 is CASSPVAGVKNTEAFF. The CDR3, as DNA: TGTGCCAGCAGCCCCGTGGCAGGGGTAAAAAACACTGAAGCTTTCTTT.

This clonotype is classed as medium-sized (0.01 to 0.1%). V is TRBV7-2 and J is TRBJ2-3, with TRBD2 matching over 10 bases. CDR3 size: 16 residues. Losses at the gene ends were 5 bases for V and 4 bases for J; bases not matched to a gene: 9. Per germline, CDR1 SGHTA and CDR2 FQGNSA. Written as DNA, the CDR3 is TGTGCCAGCAGCCCCAGACTAGCGGGTCTCGCAGATACGCAGTATTTT. It codes for CASSPRLAGLADTQYF.

This sequence joins TRBV27 and TRBJ1-4; D is undetermined. Trimming stripped 7 bases from V and 6 bases from J, with 12 bases between. The germline CDR1 and CDR2 sequences are MNHEY and SMNVEV (reference sequence). The CDR3 contains 13 residues. CDR3: CASKVGSDEKLFF. In DNA form, the CDR3 reads TGTGCCAGCAAGGTGGGGTCAGATGAAAAACTGTTTTTT.

The rearrangement uses TRBV7-9 and TRBJ2-3; 9 bases agree with TRBD1. Unmatched junction bases numbered 12, after V lost 5 bases and J lost 3 bases. Germline V gene lookup returns CDR1 SEHNR and CDR2 FQNEAQ (reference sequence). The CDR3 covers 17 residues. The CDR3 DNA reads TGTGCCAGCAGCCTCTACCCACAGGGGGCTCCGACAGATACGCAGTATTTT. It translates to CASSLYPQGAPTDTQYF.

CDR3 bases: TGTGCCAGCAGCCAAGAGGGCTCCACAGATACGCAGTATTTT. Translating it yields CASSQEGSTDTQYF. The rearrangement uses TRBV3-1 and TRBJ2-3; D unclear. Trimming shortened V by 0 bases and J by 2 bases, and 6 bases separated the two germline ends. The CDR3 totals 14 residues. Germline V lookup: CDR1 LGHDT, CDR2 YNNKEL (reference sequence).

The chain joins TRBV7-9 to TRBJ2-1; TRBD1 matches at 8 bases. J gave up 5 bases and V 5 bases, and 8 bases lay outside the gene matches. This CDR3 has 15 amino acids. CDR1 is SEHNR, CDR2 FQNEAQ, per germline (reference sequence). The CDR3 reads CASSPWTGNNNEQFF. In nucleotides, the CDR3 is TGTGCCAGCAGCCCATGGACAGGGAATAACAATGAGCAGTTCTTC.

V and J are TRBV11-2 and TRBJ1-4; tentative D call: TRBD1 (5 bases). The CDR3 is 16 amino acids. V lost 0 bases and J lost 3, with 11 bases in between. Germline lookup yields CDR1 SGHAT and CDR2 FQNNGV. CDR3 sequence (DNA): TGTGCCAGCAGCTTAGAGGGGCGCGGATCTAATGAAAAACTGTTTTTT. It encodes CASSLEGRGSNEKLFF.

This clonotype occurred many times. The chain combines TRBV19 with TRBJ2-5; TRBD2 matches at 9 bases. V shed 3 bases, J shed 5 bases, and the junction held 13 bases outside the gene matches. CDR1 and CDR2 from the germline V gene are LNHDA and SQIVND (reference sequence). This CDR3 has 17 amino acids. The CDR3 reads CASSIGVRLAGIETQYF. CDR3 DNA: TGTGCCAGTAGTATTGGTGTGCGGCTAGCGGGGATTGAGACCCAGTACTTC.

The genes are TRBV4-1 and TRBJ1-6, with TRBD1 matching over 8 bases. The trim removed 5 bases at V and 0 bases at J, leaving 6 bases unmatched. The CDR3 is made up of 17 amino acids. Germline CDR1 MGHRA, CDR2 YSYEKL. CDR3 in amino acids: CASSYRQGSSYNSPLHF. Written as DNA, the CDR3 is TGCGCCAGCAGCTATAGACAGGGGAGCTCCTATAATTCACCCCTCCACTTT.

CDR3 in DNA: TGTGCCAGCAGCCAAGAGGCCCGCTACGAGCAGTACTTC. This gives the protein CASSQEARYEQYF. The rearrangement links TRBV4-2 to TRBJ2-7; no firm D call. V was clipped by 0 bases and J by 3 bases, with 6 bases between them. Germline V gene sequence: CDR1 LGHNA, CDR2 YNFKEQ. This CDR3 is 13 amino acids long.

This clonotype has at least ten counts. The chain uses TRBV7-2 and TRBJ2-7; D may be TRBD2 (6 bases). The length of the CDR3 is 14 residues. V lost 5 bases and J 0 bases, leaving 11 bases between the germline ends. CDR1 SGHTA and CDR2 FQGNSA come from the germline V gene. The DNA of the CDR3 is TGTGCCAGCAGCCCCCGGGGGAGCTCCTACGAGCAGTACTTC. This sequence encodes CASSPRGSSYEQYF.

The chain is built from TRBV20-1 and TRBJ2-7; 8 bases line up with TRBD2. V lost 0 bases and J lost 4; bases outside the gene matches: 5. CDR1 and CDR2 from the germline V gene are DFQATT and SNEGSKA (reference sequence). There are 14 residues in the CDR3. CDR3 coding DNA: TGCAGTGCTAGAGATTTAGCGGGGCTTTACGAGCAGTACTTC. The encoded protein is CSARDLAGLYEQYF.

This clonotype was seen a handful of times. The chain's CDR3 is CASSFLGGTDTQYF. CDR3 DNA: TGTGCCAGCAGCTTCTTAGGGGGCACAGATACGCAGTATTTT. The chain carries TRBV6-6 and TRBJ2-3; a weak D match, TRBD1 (5 bases). V lost 6 bases and J lost 1, with 11 bases in between. From germline, CDR1 is MNHNY and CDR2 SVGAGI (reference sequence). The CDR3 sequence is 14 residues long.

This clonotype was observed a handful of times. The rearrangement joins TRBV7-2 to TRBJ2-7, with 11 bases lining up with TRBD2. The CDR3 loop spans 17 amino acids. Per germline, CDR1 SGHTA and CDR2 FQGNSA. Trimming cost V 0 bases and J 2 bases; bases outside gene matches: 6. The CDR3 DNA is TGTGCCAGCAGCTTAGCGGGACTAGCGGCACCTCCCTACGAGCAGTACTTC. Residues: CASSLAGLAAPPYEQYF.

This clonotype was seen ten or more times. V gene TRBV7-2 combines with J gene TRBJ2-5, with 11 bases fitting TRBD2. The germline V gene has CDR1 SGHTA and CDR2 FQGNSA. J gave up 5 bases and V 6 bases, and 17 bases lay outside the gene matches. CDR3 size: 18 residues. CDR3 residues: CASRTSEGSGGVVETQYF. CDR3 bases: TGTGCCAGCAGGACGAGCGAGGGTAGCGGGGGGGTGGTGGAGACCCAGTACTTC. Filled out from reference TRBV7-2 and TRBJ2-5, the complete variable domain reads GAGVSQSPSNKVTEKGKDVELRCDPISGHTALYWYRQSLGQGLEFLIYFQGNSAPDKSGLPSDRFSAERTGGSVSTLTIQRTQQEDSAVYLCASRTSEGSGGVVETQYFGPGTRLLVL.

This clonotype was counted at least ten times. This rearrangement joins TRBV7-8 to TRBJ2-3; 10 bases are shared with TRBD2. In germline, CDR1 is SGHVS, CDR2 FQNEAQ. The CDR3 runs to 22 residues. V was pared by 2 bases and J by 0 bases, with 20 bases of the junction left unmatched. CDR3 region: CASSLYAGGIGLAVHSTDTQYF. DNA of the CDR3: TGTGCCAGCAGCTTATACGCGGGGGGGATTGGACTAGCGGTGCACAGCACAGATACGCAGTATTTT.

The J gene is TRBJ2-7, the V gene TRBV28; 8 bases align to TRBD1. J gave up 3 bases and V 4 bases, and 5 bases lay outside the gene matches. The germline V gene encodes CDR1 MDHEN and CDR2 SYDVKM. This CDR3 is 14 amino acids long. The CDR3 DNA is TGTGCCAGCAGTTCCTACGACAGGGGCTACGAGCAGTACTTC. This sequence encodes CASSSYDRGYEQYF.